This entry lists 25 T cell receptor beta chains sequenced from one sample in a study of T cells in localized non-small cell lung cancer. Method: immunoSEQ multiplex PCR; TCRdb's copy keeps in-frame clones and lacks some. In the table there are fewer than 90,000 clones, around 81% of which are singletons. The sample in question was PBMCs, obtained before any cancer treatment. Receptors originate from a man aged 35 to 69 with stage II squamous cell lung carcinoma.

The gene calls are TRBV7-2 and TRBJ2-3; 7 bases agree with TRBD1. With 3 bases clipped from V and 5 bases from J, the junction kept 14 bases outside the gene matches. CDR1 and CDR2 from the germline V gene are SGHTA and FQGNSA. The CDR3 is 17 residues long. CDR3 sequence: CASSFLSPGTAKDTQYF. The DNA of the CDR3 is TGTGCCAGCAGCTTCTTATCCCCCGGGACAGCGAAAGATACGCAGTATTTT. Combining the CDR3 with reference TRBV7-2 and TRBJ2-3 gives the whole variable domain GAGVSQSPSNKVTEKGKDVELRCDPISGHTALYWYRQSLGQGLEFLIYFQGNSAPDKSGLPSDRFSAERTGGSVSTLTIQRTQQEDSAVYLCASSFLSPGTAKDTQYFGPGTRLTVL.

The CDR3 loop is CASRTGGSGNTIYF. The DNA for the CDR3 is TGTGCCAGTAGGACCGGGGGATCTGGAAACACCATATATTTT. The chain links TRBV19 to TRBJ1-3; perhaps TRBD1 as D (5 bases). Germline assignment: CDR1 LNHDA and CDR2 SQIVND (reference sequence). The length of the CDR3 is 14 residues. V lost 6 bases and J lost 1, with 10 bases in between.

The chain couples TRBV6-1 to TRBJ2-2; a possible D gene is TRBD2 (6 bases). The CDR3 totals 14 residues. Deletions cut 5 bases from V and 4 bases from J, with 11 bases between. Germline CDR1 and CDR2: MNHNS and SASEGT. CDR3 coding DNA: TGTGCCAGCAGTAGCGGGTGGTCCACCGGGGAGCTGTTTTTT. Translated: CASSSGWSTGELFF.

The chain joins TRBV28 to TRBJ1-5, with D uncertain. Germline lookup yields CDR1 MDHEN and CDR2 SYDVKM. V shed 5 bases and J shed 0 bases, with 11 bases lying between them. The CDR3 runs 15 residues. Here the CDR3 reads CASSPTDYSNQPQHF. The CDR3 DNA sequence: TGTGCCAGCAGTCCAACAGACTATAGCAATCAGCCCCAGCATTTT. Supplemented by reference TRBV28 and TRBJ1-5, the full variable domain reads DVKVTQSSRYLVKRTGEKVFLECVQDMDHENMFWYRQDPGLGLRLIYFSYDVKMKEKGDIPEGYSVSREKKERFSLILESASTNQTSMYLCASSPTDYSNQPQHFGDGTRLSIL.

This chain links TRBV5-8 with TRBJ2-5, with TRBD1 identical over 8 bases. CDR3 length: 14 amino acids. V was pared by 2 bases and J by 4 bases, with 4 bases of the junction left unmatched. The germline V gene has CDR1 SGHTS and CDR2 YDEGEE. The CDR3 region is CASSFGTGGETQYF. CDR3 bases: TGTGCCAGCAGCTTCGGAACAGGGGGAGAGACCCAGTACTTC. The complete variable domain, with remaining parts taken from reference TRBV5-8 and TRBJ2-5, reads EAGVTQSPTHLIKTRGQQATLRCSPISGHTSVYWYQQALGLGLQFLLWYDEGEERNRGNFPPRFSGRQFPNYSSELNVNALELEDSALYLCASSFGTGGETQYFGPGTRLLVL.

V gene TRBV5-8 combines with J gene TRBJ2-2; 8 bases line up with TRBD1. CDR3 length: 16 residues. V dropped 0 bases and J dropped 1; count of bases not matched to a gene: 2. The germline V gene encodes CDR1 SGHTS and CDR2 YDEGEE. As DNA, the CDR3 is TGTGCCAGCAGCTTGGGGACAGGGCGGAACACCGGGGAGCTGTTTTTT. Translating it yields CASSLGTGRNTGELFF.

This chain joins TRBV7-9 and TRBJ2-2, with D perhaps being TRBD1 or TRBD2 (5 bases each). The CDR3 sequence is 14 residues long. The germline gives CDR1 SEHNR, CDR2 FQNEAQ (reference sequence). Trimming pared 4 bases from V and 1 base from J, leaving 7 bases between. In DNA, the CDR3 is TGTGCCAGCAGCTGGGGGATGAACACCGGGGAGCTGTTTTTT. This gives the protein CASSWGMNTGELFF.

The chain is built from TRBV5-5 and TRBJ2-1; D may be TRBD1 (5 bases). Germline V gene lookup returns CDR1 SGHKS and CDR2 YYEKEE (reference sequence). Trimming took 4 bases from V and 6 from J, leaving 11 bases between them. The CDR3 runs 13 residues. Here the CDR3 reads CASSPEDINEQFF. CDR3 coding DNA: TGTGCCAGCAGCCCTGAGGACATCAATGAGCAGTTCTTC.

V usage is TRBV9 and J usage is TRBJ2-7; D uncertain. Germline values: CDR1 SGDLS, CDR2 YYNGEE. This CDR3 is 13 amino acids long. The V end was cut by 1 base, the J end by 6 bases, with 11 bases between. In DNA, the CDR3 is TGTGCCAGCAGCGTAAGCCCGGCCGCCGAGCAGTACTTC. Its translation is CASSVSPAAEQYF.

V is TRBV4-2 and J is TRBJ2-2; maybe TRBD2 (5 bases). Germline V gene sequence: CDR1 LGHNA, CDR2 YNFKEQ. CDR3 length equals 13 residues. V was trimmed by 0 bases and J by 7 bases, leaving 6 bases between them. This chain's CDR3 is CASSQDRGGELFF. CDR3 coding DNA: TGTGCCAGCAGCCAAGATCGGGGCGGGGAGCTGTTTTTT.

The chain couples TRBV4-2 to TRBJ2-5; the D is unclear. Trimming stripped 1 base from V and 5 bases from J, with 8 bases between. The CDR3 loop spans 13 amino acids. Germline CDR1 reads LGHNA; CDR2 reads YNFKEQ. CDR3 coding DNA: TGTGCCAGCAGCCAAGGGAAGGCGGAGACCCAGTACTTC. The encoded protein is CASSQGKAETQYF.

This clone has just a few counts. The rearrangement joins TRBV30 to TRBJ1-3; D uncertain. The CDR3 loop spans 13 amino acids. Germline values: CDR1 GTSNPN, CDR2 SVGIG (reference sequence). Deletions cut 4 bases from V and 4 bases from J, with 11 bases between. The DNA for the CDR3 is TGTGCCTGGAATCCGGGTGCAGGAAACACCATATATTTT. Its protein product is CAWNPGAGNTIYF.

The chain is built from TRBV6-5 and TRBJ2-7; weak D call: TRBD1 (6 bases). V dropped 6 bases and J dropped 2 bases, with 17 bases sitting between them. The CDR3 is 15 residues long. In germline, CDR1 is MNHEY, CDR2 SVGAGI. The CDR3 region has the DNA TGTGCCAGCAGACTCGAGGACAGTTCCCCCTACGAGCAGTACTTC. This sequence encodes CASRLEDSSPYEQYF.

The J gene is TRBJ1-1, the V gene TRBV19, with D hard to call. Germline assignment: CDR1 LNHDA and CDR2 SQIVND (reference sequence). The CDR3 runs to 15 residues. The V end was cut by 5 bases, the J end by 5 bases, with 18 bases between. DNA of the CDR3: TGTGCCAGTAGTCCTCCCCAAGGGCGAGGGACTGAAGCTTTCTTT. Amino acids: CASSPPQGRGTEAFF.

V and J are TRBV6-1 and TRBJ1-6; D is uncertain. The CDR3 has 15 amino acids. Looked up from germline, CDR1 is MNHNS and CDR2 is SASEGT. The V end was cut by 5 bases, the J end by 3 bases, with 11 bases between. For the CDR3, the DNA is TGTGCCAGCAGTTCTCTTCCGGACTATAATTCACCCCTCCACTTT. Its translation is CASSSLPDYNSPLHF.

Only a few counts were recorded for this clone. The rearrangement links TRBV19 to TRBJ1-2; no clear D. CDR3 length: 13 amino acids. V lost 5 bases and J lost 4, with 11 bases in between. CDR1 is LNHDA, CDR2 SQIVND, per germline (reference sequence). In DNA, the CDR3 is TGTGCCAGTAGTGATTTAGGTTCCTATGGCTACACCTTC. Its protein is CASSDLGSYGYTF.

The chain couples TRBV7-8 to TRBJ1-5; D is unresolved. The V gene's germline CDR1 is SGHVS and CDR2 FQNEAQ. Deletions cut 1 base from V and 7 bases from J, with 8 bases between. The CDR3 length is 13 residues. CDR3: CASSLGSAQPQHF. CDR3 in DNA: TGTGCCAGCAGCTTAGGATCTGCGCAGCCCCAGCATTTT.

The chain recombines TRBV4-2 with TRBJ2-7, with TRBD2 matching 7 bases. Germline CDR1 is LGHNA and CDR2 is YNFKEQ. With 3 bases clipped from V and 0 bases from J, the junction kept 5 bases outside the gene matches. The CDR3 has 15 amino acids. The CDR3: CASSQISGSSYEQYF. The CDR3 DNA reads as TGTGCCAGCAGCCAGATTAGCGGGTCCTCCTACGAGCAGTACTTC.

The chain joins TRBV9 to TRBJ2-5; D ambiguous. The end of the DNA aligns better with TRBJ2-7, so the J call may be wrong. The CDR3 contains 11 residues. Germline V CDR1 and CDR2: SGDLS, YYNGEE. DNA of the CDR3: TGTGCCAAACACACTTGCTACGAGCAGTACTTC. Translation gives CAKHTCYEQYF.

The chain carries TRBV5-5 and TRBJ2-3, with 7 bases fitting TRBD2. V trimming: 3 bases; J trimming: 6 bases; junction bases outside the gene matches: 1. From germline, CDR1 is SGHKS and CDR2 YYEKEE (reference sequence). The CDR3 has 12 residues. In DNA form, the CDR3 reads TGTGCCAGCAGCTGGGAGGGGGATACGCAGTATTTT. Protein: CASSWEGDTQYF.

The CDR3 sequence is CASSPRTGGIAGNTIYF. The CDR3 region has the DNA TGCGCCAGCAGCCCCCGGACAGGGGGCATAGCAGGAAACACCATATATTTT. The rearrangement joins TRBV5-1 to TRBJ1-3; 11 bases line up with TRBD1. From germline, CDR1 is SGHRS and CDR2 YFSETQ. The CDR3 length is 17 residues. V gave up 4 bases and J gave up 4 bases; unmatched junction bases: 10.

There are a few counts of this clone. In DNA, the CDR3 is TGTGCCAGCAGCCCTCAGGGGTCTCGAGGCTACACCTTC. Translation: CASSPQGSRGYTF. This chain links TRBV2 with TRBJ1-2; D is perhaps TRBD1 (6 bases). Trimming removed 6 bases at V and 8 bases at J, with 16 bases between. This CDR3 spans 13 amino acids. From germline, CDR1 is SNHLY and CDR2 FYNNEI.

The gene calls are TRBV7-9 and TRBJ2-2, with D tentatively TRBD2 (5 bases). CDR3 length: 16 amino acids. V dropped 1 base and J dropped 1 base, with 10 bases sitting between them. The V gene's germline CDR1 is SEHNR and CDR2 FQNEAQ (reference sequence). As DNA, the CDR3 is TGTGCCAGCAGCTTAGGCGGAGAGGGGAACACCGGGGAGCTGTTTTTT. It encodes CASSLGGEGNTGELFF.

The count of this clone is one. V and J are TRBV5-1 and TRBJ1-1; D is unclear. The CDR3 contains 15 residues. The V gene's germline CDR1 is SGHRS and CDR2 YFSETQ. The V gene lost 2 bases and the J gene lost 1 base, with 12 bases spanning the gap. The CDR3: CASSLLGTSNTEAFF. The CDR3, as DNA: TGCGCCAGCAGCTTACTTGGCACCTCGAACACTGAAGCTTTCTTT.

This chain links TRBV9 with TRBJ1-2, with a tentative D call TRBD1 (6 bases). Deletions cut 3 bases from V and 8 bases from J, with 17 bases between. The CDR3 is 14 amino acids. Germline assignment: CDR1 SGDLS and CDR2 YYNGEE. The CDR3 nucleotides are TGTGCCAGCAGCGGTGAAGGGGGGAGAAAAGGCTACACCTTC. It yields the protein CASSGEGGRKGYTF.